This passage covers 27 T cell receptor beta chains from one sample sequenced in a study of post-analysis software for immune sequencing data. General study points: Patients used five TRBV segments, including TRBV5-6, TRBV5-1 and TRBV20-1, more often than controls.

Presence of unique molecular identifiers characterized the TCR beta cDNA libraries. TCRdb reprocessed the PCR reads with MiXCR, giving one entry per CDR3 protein. The table includes 750,000 to 950,000 distinct CDR3 sequences, just over 45% detected once. The antigens of these receptors remain unknown. Sequenced input: blood. Receptor source: a girl aged 10-17 years with multiple sclerosis.

The chain has TRBV28 and TRBJ1-2; D unclear. The V end lost 4 bases, the J end lost 4 bases, and 10 bases lay between the germline ends. Germline CDR1 is MDHEN and CDR2 is SYDVKM. There are 13 residues in the CDR3. The CDR3 DNA reads as TGTGCCAGCAGTTCGCAGCGGCTCTATGGCTACACCTTC. Its translation is CASSSQRLYGYTF.

This clonotype has only a few counts. The J gene is TRBJ2-7, the V gene TRBV5-6, with 7 bases fitting TRBD2. The CDR3 consists of 15 residues. With 2 bases clipped from V and 0 bases from J, the junction kept 5 bases outside the gene matches. Germline V gene data show CDR1 as SGHDT and CDR2 as YYEEEE. This CDR3 is CASSFWRGSSYEQYF. CDR3 DNA: TGTGCCAGCAGCTTCTGGCGGGGGAGCTCCTACGAGCAGTACTTC.

This clonotype was observed a handful of times. The chain joins TRBV12-3 or TRBV12-4 to TRBJ2-7, with D perhaps matching TRBD2 (5 bases). CDR3 size: 14 residues. V was shortened by 5 bases and J by 4 bases, with 15 bases between the two germline ends. The CDR3 here is CASSPTVPGYEQYF. The CDR3 DNA reads TGTGCCAGCAGTCCCACGGTACCGGGGTACGAGCAGTACTTC.

The chain has TRBV20-1 and TRBJ2-7, with TRBD1 identical over 7 bases. From germline, CDR1 is DFQATT and CDR2 SNEGSKA (reference sequence). Losses at the gene ends were 3 bases for V and 4 bases for J; bases not matched to a gene: 12. This CDR3 is 15 amino acids long. CDR3 nucleotide sequence: TGCAGTGCTAGGCAACACGGGACAGAGGTATACGAGCAGTACTTC. It specifies CSARQHGTEVYEQYF.

This chain joins TRBV19 and TRBJ1-1, with D perhaps matching TRBD1 (6 bases). The CDR3 runs 15 residues. The germline CDR1 and CDR2 sequences are LNHDA and SQIVND (reference sequence). The germline V and J ends were trimmed by 4 bases and 4 bases, with 16 bases remaining between them. The CDR3 bases are TGTGCCAGTAGTACCTCACAGGGTGTGGGCACTGAAGCTTTCTTT. Amino acids: CASSTSQGVGTEAFF.

J is TRBJ2-1 and V is TRBV20-1; no clear D gene. Germline CDR1 and CDR2: DFQATT and SNEGSKA (reference sequence). CDR3 length: 14 residues. The V end lost 3 bases, the J end lost 0 bases, and 9 bases lay between the germline ends. CDR3 residues: CSARGVNSYNEQFF. Here the CDR3 DNA reads TGCAGTGCTAGGGGCGTCAACTCCTACAATGAGCAGTTCTTC.

This CDR3 reads CASSVGVGVGNTEAFF. The CDR3, as DNA: TGTGCCAGCAGCGTAGGTGTAGGGGTTGGGAACACTGAAGCTTTCTTT. The genes are TRBV9 and TRBJ1-1, with D perhaps matching TRBD1 (5 bases). Trimming removed 0 bases from V and 1 base from J, with 13 bases in between. The V gene's germline CDR1 is SGDLS and CDR2 YYNGEE. The CDR3 is 16 amino acids. The complete variable domain, with remaining parts taken from reference TRBV9 and TRBJ1-1, reads DSGVTQTPKHLITATGQRVTLRCSPRSGDLSVYWYQQSLDQGLQFLIQYYNGEERAKGNILERFSAQQFPDLHSELNLSSLELGDSALYFCASSVGVGVGNTEAFFGQGTRLTVV.

This clonotype was counted ten times or more. This rearrangement joins TRBV7-2 to TRBJ2-3, with D possibly being TRBD1 (6 bases). The CDR3 sequence is 19 residues long. The germline V and J ends were trimmed by 5 bases and 5 bases, with 29 bases remaining between them. Germline V gene data show CDR1 as SGHTA and CDR2 as FQGNSA. The CDR3 loop is CASSGFGSQGDLSRDTQYF. In DNA form, the CDR3 reads TGTGCCAGCAGCGGATTTGGGTCACAGGGTGACCTATCGAGAGATACGCAGTATTTT.

This sequence joins TRBV4-1 and TRBJ2-3; 8 bases match TRBD2. Germline CDR1 is MGHRA and CDR2 is YSYEKL. This CDR3 is 16 amino acids long. Trimming removed 0 bases from V and 5 bases from J; junction bases left unmatched: 7. CDR3 sequence reads: CASSQEGLAGQDTQYF. DNA of the CDR3: TGCGCCAGCAGCCAAGAAGGGCTAGCGGGCCAAGATACGCAGTATTTT.

The rearrangement joins TRBV20-1 to TRBJ2-7; 8 positions agree with TRBD1. The end of the DNA is better explained by TRBJ2-5, so the J call may be wrong. The CDR3 spans 13 residues. The germline V gene has CDR1 DFQATT and CDR2 SNEGSKA (reference sequence). The CDR3 loop reads CSARTGQVGTQYF. The CDR3 nucleotides are TGCAGTGCGAGGACAGGGCAGGTCGGGACCCAGTACTTC.

V is TRBV7-3 and J is TRBJ2-3; either TRBD1 or TRBD2 may supply D (5 bases each). The V gene's germline CDR1 is SGHTA and CDR2 FQGTGA. The CDR3 loop spans 14 amino acids. Trimming pared 5 bases from V and 2 bases from J, leaving 11 bases between. CDR3 in amino acids: CASSPRDPTDTQYF. DNA of the CDR3: TGTGCCAGCAGCCCCAGGGACCCCACAGATACGCAGTATTTT.

This clonotype has only a few counts. V is TRBV24-1 and J is TRBJ2-1; 11 bases fit TRBD2. The CDR3 sequence is 16 residues long. Germline V CDR1 and CDR2: KGHDR, SFDVKD. Unmatched junction bases numbered 5, after V lost 1 base and J lost 7 bases. The CDR3 region is CATSDFTSGRTNEQFF. The CDR3 region has the DNA TGTGCCACCAGTGATTTTACTAGCGGGAGAACGAATGAGCAGTTCTTC.

This clonotype has a handful of counts. The chain employs TRBV12-3 or TRBV12-4 and TRBJ2-1, with 7 bases fitting TRBD1. This CDR3 has 13 residues. V gave up 3 bases and J gave up 7 bases; unmatched junction bases: 3. The CDR3 bases are TGTGCCAGCAGTTTGTTACAGGGGAATGAGCAGTTCTTC. Translated, it gives CASSLLQGNEQFF.

This clonotype turned up a few times. The V call is TRBV4-3, the J call TRBJ2-3; D not certain. The V and J ends lost 1 base and 4 bases respectively, with 6 bases between them. Germline assignment: CDR1 LGHNA and CDR2 YSLEER. The CDR3 consists of 13 residues. CDR3 coding DNA: TGCGCCAGCAGCCAAGTCGGTTCAGATACGCAGTATTTT. As protein: CASSQVGSDTQYF.

J is TRBJ2-7 and V is TRBV28; weak D call: TRBD2 (7 bases). Germline values: CDR1 MDHEN, CDR2 SYDVKM. CDR3 size: 16 residues. V was pared by 6 bases and J by 4 bases, with 22 bases between. The CDR3 here is CASSRGYGGRGYEQYF. The DNA for the CDR3 is TGTGCCAGCAGCCGCGGATACGGGGGGCGTGGGTACGAGCAGTACTTC.

This chain joins TRBV28 and TRBJ2-7, with D hard to call. The germline CDR1 and CDR2 sequences are MDHEN and SYDVKM. The CDR3 spans 15 residues. V dropped 6 bases and J dropped 3 bases, with 18 bases sitting between them. The CDR3 sequence is CASRESTRRLYEQYF. The CDR3 coding sequence is TGTGCCAGCAGAGAATCAACCCGGCGGCTCTACGAGCAGTACTTC.

This clonotype was counted between two and nine times. J is TRBJ2-7 and V is TRBV3-1; tentative D call: TRBD1 (5 bases). The CDR3 extends over 18 amino acids. CDR1 and CDR2 from the germline V gene are LGHDT and YNNKEL (reference sequence). Trimming cost V 4 bases and J 3 bases, with 25 bases left between them. For the CDR3, the DNA is TGTGCCAGCAGCCCAAAACCTCAGGGCAGCCCCTACTTCTACGAGCAGTACTTC. Its translation is CASSPKPQGSPYFYEQYF.

This clonotype was seen only a few times. The chain carries TRBV28 and TRBJ2-3; TRBD1 aligns across 8 bases. The germline gives CDR1 MDHEN, CDR2 SYDVKM. This CDR3 is 13 amino acids long. The V and J ends lost 8 bases and 3 bases, in that order; junction bases with no gene match: 4. This CDR3 is CASDRGWTDTQYF. The DNA for the CDR3 is TGTGCCAGCGACAGGGGATGGACAGATACGCAGTATTTT.

The V call is TRBV9, the J call TRBJ2-5; 7 bases are a match to TRBD2. V lost 0 bases and J lost 5; bases outside the gene matches: 7. The CDR3 covers 15 residues. Germline V gives CDR1 SGDLS, CDR2 YYNGEE. The CDR3 sequence is CASSVVGGRMETQYF. CDR3 nucleotide sequence: TGTGCCAGCAGCGTAGTAGGCGGGAGAATGGAGACCCAGTACTTC. Full variable domain (missing parts from reference TRBV9 and TRBJ2-5): DSGVTQTPKHLITATGQRVTLRCSPRSGDLSVYWYQQSLDQGLQFLIQYYNGEERAKGNILERFSAQQFPDLHSELNLSSLELGDSALYFCASSVVGGRMETQYFGPGTRLLVL.

This clonotype was detected a few times. The chain has TRBV30 and TRBJ2-1; 12 nucleotides line up with TRBD2. The CDR3 is 15 amino acids. V dropped 0 bases and J dropped 7; count of bases not matched to a gene: 4. CDR1 is GTSNPN and CDR2 is SVGIG in the germline V gene (reference sequence). The CDR3 loop reads CAWSVGTSGLNEQFF. CDR3 coding DNA: TGTGCCTGGAGTGTCGGGACTAGCGGGTTAAATGAGCAGTTCTTC.

The sample holds a few counts of this clonotype. V and J are TRBV7-2 and TRBJ1-2, with D unclear. V gave up 2 bases and J gave up 0 bases, with 10 bases separating them. This CDR3 has 15 residues. CDR1 and CDR2 (germline): SGHTA, FQGNSA. CDR3 loop: CASSLSLKANYGYTF. CDR3 coding DNA: TGTGCCAGCAGCTTAAGCCTGAAGGCTAACTATGGCTACACCTTC.

The table lists this clonotype with many counts. The CDR3 coding sequence is TGTGCCAGCAGCCAAGATTCCTCTGGGGCCAACGTCCTGACTTTC. Protein product: CASSQDSSGANVLTF. This chain connects TRBV3-1 to TRBJ2-6; D unresolved. The V end lost 0 bases, the J end lost 0 bases, and 3 bases lay between the germline ends. CDR3 length: 15 amino acids. The V gene's germline CDR1 is LGHDT and CDR2 YNNKEL (reference sequence).

This rearrangement joins TRBV20-1 to TRBJ2-5; D may be TRBD1 (5 bases). In germline, CDR1 is DFQATT, CDR2 SNEGSKA (reference sequence). The ends were cut back, 6 bases at V and 4 bases at J, with 21 bases in the middle. The CDR3 length is 15 residues. CDR3 in amino acids: CSALGARLARETQYF. In DNA form, the CDR3 reads TGCAGTGCCCTAGGGGCACGGCTGGCGCGAGAGACCCAGTACTTC.

On this clonotype itself: Its ends do not fully match the called genes, so a read error is possible. The J gene is TRBJ1-2, the V gene TRBV7-9; D may be TRBD1 (5 bases). Looked up from germline, CDR1 is SEHNR and CDR2 is FQNEAQ (reference sequence). CDR3 length: 15 residues. The CDR3 reads CASSPSGTDGGGDTF. The CDR3 bases are TGTGCCAGCAGCCCGTCCGGGACTGACGGAGGTGGCGACACCTTC.

This clonotype was recorded a few times. The chain carries TRBV7-2 and TRBJ2-3; D call uncertain. The V end was cut by 2 bases, the J end by 2 bases, with 5 bases between. The CDR3 length is 13 residues. CDR1 SGHTA and CDR2 FQGNSA come from the germline V gene. The CDR3 loop is CASSLILTDTQYF. CDR3 coding DNA: TGTGCCAGCAGCTTAATTCTCACAGATACGCAGTATTTT.

The chain carries TRBV29-1 and TRBJ2-1; tentative D call: TRBD1 (5 bases). Germline values: CDR1 SQVTM, CDR2 ANQGSEA. Trimming left V 7 bases short and J 0 bases short, with 13 bases between. This CDR3 has 14 amino acids. The CDR3 loop is CSACDSFSYNEQFF. The CDR3 DNA sequence: TGCAGCGCCTGCGACAGCTTCTCCTACAATGAGCAGTTCTTC.

This clonotype was seen only a few times. The chain combines TRBV10-3 with TRBJ2-1; possibly TRBD1 for D (5 bases). The CDR3 loop spans 14 amino acids. Trimming removed 3 bases at V and 5 bases at J, with 11 bases between. Germline V CDR1 and CDR2: ENHRY, SYGVKD. The CDR3: CAISEQATDNEQFF. The CDR3 DNA reads TGTGCCATCAGTGAACAGGCCACCGACAATGAGCAGTTCTTC.